These T cell receptor beta chains were read from a single sample in a study of blood T cell repertoires in COVID-19. The assay was immunoSEQ multiplex PCR, and TCRdb's table has in-frame clones only and misses some. The profile shows roughly 120,000 clones, around 85% of them singletons. The sequenced sample was peripheral blood. The receptor set was obtained from a woman in her sixties with COVID-19, enrolled during active disease. Each CDR3 is given without its conserved first and last residue. The D gene is left open where the match is weak. Rows give clone size only sometimes, using once, few, many, or a class for an expanded clone.

abundance: .; d_gene: TRBD1; v_gene: TRBV15; CDR3aa: ATSRGTGDGYT
abundance: .; d_gene: .; v_gene: TRBV19; CDR3aa: ASSTQRGYEQY
abundance: .; d_gene: TRBD2; v_gene: TRBV5-6; CDR3aa: ASSPGLAGYNEQF
abundance: .; d_gene: .; v_gene: TRBV6-5; CDR3aa: ASSYSSRGSQPQH
abundance: .; d_gene: .; v_gene: TRBV7-2; CDR3aa: ASSLDVSGNQPQH
abundance: .; d_gene: .; v_gene: TRBV9; CDR3aa: ARVLNRESGNTIY
abundance: .; d_gene: TRBD1; v_gene: TRBV27; CDR3aa: ASGGQGNSPLH
abundance: .; d_gene: TRBD2; v_gene: TRBV3-1/TRBV3-2; CDR3aa: ASSHGLAGLNTGELF
abundance: .; d_gene: .; v_gene: TRBV6-5; CDR3aa: ASSQGGPQH
abundance: .; d_gene: TRBD1; v_gene: TRBV5-4; CDR3aa: ASSLTSDRANYGYT
abundance: .; d_gene: TRBD1; v_gene: TRBV10-3; CDR3aa: AISEAVGRGHEQF
abundance: .; d_gene: .; v_gene: TRBV3-1/TRBV3-2; CDR3aa: ASSHNIAGSNYGYT
abundance: .; d_gene: TRBD1; v_gene: TRBV18; CDR3aa: ASSPPHFDRVNEQF
abundance: .; d_gene: .; v_gene: TRBV4-1; CDR3aa: ASSQVTGTEAF
abundance: .; d_gene: .; v_gene: TRBV29-1; CDR3aa: SVGPRFRGNEQF
abundance: .; d_gene: .; v_gene: TRBV4-1; CDR3aa: ASSQDHRGPTDTQY
abundance: .; d_gene: .; v_gene: TRBV19; CDR3aa: ASSIDGGGNQPQH
abundance: .; d_gene: TRBD1; v_gene: TRBV4-1; CDR3aa: ASSQDRDRANSPLH
abundance: .; d_gene: .; v_gene: TRBV7-2; CDR3aa: ASSLTRGASYTQY
abundance: .; d_gene: .; v_gene: TRBV4-1; CDR3aa: ASSQNRGRGVEKLF
abundance: once; d_gene: TRBD1; v_gene: TRBV28; CDR3aa: ASSSGQGPTEAF
abundance: once; d_gene: TRBD1; v_gene: TRBV2; CDR3aa: ASSNTGQGYEQY
abundance: .; d_gene: TRBD1; v_gene: TRBV9; CDR3aa: ASSARTGGSSGANVLT
abundance: once; d_gene: .; v_gene: TRBV5-4; CDR3aa: ASSPEVGVSGYT
abundance: .; d_gene: TRBD1; v_gene: TRBV19; CDR3aa: ASSAEPYTGALRDTGELF
abundance: .; d_gene: TRBD2; v_gene: TRBV10-3; CDR3aa: AISESASGGTGTQY
abundance: .; d_gene: .; v_gene: TRBV9; CDR3aa: ASSAGGSRSGANVLT
abundance: .; d_gene: TRBD2; v_gene: TRBV19; CDR3aa: ASRLTSVSQETQY
abundance: .; d_gene: TRBD1; v_gene: TRBV7-7; CDR3aa: ASSFRGLNTEAF
abundance: .; d_gene: .; v_gene: TRBV7-9; CDR3aa: ASSLQGRALF
abundance: .; d_gene: TRBD1; v_gene: TRBV7-3; CDR3aa: ASSLTPSTGGYGYT
abundance: .; d_gene: .; v_gene: TRBV9; CDR3aa: ASSVEPARSPLH
abundance: .; d_gene: .; v_gene: TRBV5-1; CDR3aa: ASSLADVWQLNNQPQH
abundance: .; d_gene: TRBD2; v_gene: TRBV10-1; CDR3aa: ASSEPGTSGGLTDTQY
abundance: .; d_gene: .; v_gene: TRBV24-1; CDR3aa: GRGGDCRCNQPQH
abundance: .; d_gene: TRBD1; v_gene: TRBV6-5; CDR3aa: ASTLNRGGDTQY
abundance: .; d_gene: .; v_gene: TRBV7-2; CDR3aa: ASSLESARWETQY
abundance: .; d_gene: .; v_gene: TRBV7-9; CDR3aa: ASSLAGNTGELF
abundance: once; d_gene: TRBD1; v_gene: TRBV7-6; CDR3aa: ASSLDETGLNNEQF